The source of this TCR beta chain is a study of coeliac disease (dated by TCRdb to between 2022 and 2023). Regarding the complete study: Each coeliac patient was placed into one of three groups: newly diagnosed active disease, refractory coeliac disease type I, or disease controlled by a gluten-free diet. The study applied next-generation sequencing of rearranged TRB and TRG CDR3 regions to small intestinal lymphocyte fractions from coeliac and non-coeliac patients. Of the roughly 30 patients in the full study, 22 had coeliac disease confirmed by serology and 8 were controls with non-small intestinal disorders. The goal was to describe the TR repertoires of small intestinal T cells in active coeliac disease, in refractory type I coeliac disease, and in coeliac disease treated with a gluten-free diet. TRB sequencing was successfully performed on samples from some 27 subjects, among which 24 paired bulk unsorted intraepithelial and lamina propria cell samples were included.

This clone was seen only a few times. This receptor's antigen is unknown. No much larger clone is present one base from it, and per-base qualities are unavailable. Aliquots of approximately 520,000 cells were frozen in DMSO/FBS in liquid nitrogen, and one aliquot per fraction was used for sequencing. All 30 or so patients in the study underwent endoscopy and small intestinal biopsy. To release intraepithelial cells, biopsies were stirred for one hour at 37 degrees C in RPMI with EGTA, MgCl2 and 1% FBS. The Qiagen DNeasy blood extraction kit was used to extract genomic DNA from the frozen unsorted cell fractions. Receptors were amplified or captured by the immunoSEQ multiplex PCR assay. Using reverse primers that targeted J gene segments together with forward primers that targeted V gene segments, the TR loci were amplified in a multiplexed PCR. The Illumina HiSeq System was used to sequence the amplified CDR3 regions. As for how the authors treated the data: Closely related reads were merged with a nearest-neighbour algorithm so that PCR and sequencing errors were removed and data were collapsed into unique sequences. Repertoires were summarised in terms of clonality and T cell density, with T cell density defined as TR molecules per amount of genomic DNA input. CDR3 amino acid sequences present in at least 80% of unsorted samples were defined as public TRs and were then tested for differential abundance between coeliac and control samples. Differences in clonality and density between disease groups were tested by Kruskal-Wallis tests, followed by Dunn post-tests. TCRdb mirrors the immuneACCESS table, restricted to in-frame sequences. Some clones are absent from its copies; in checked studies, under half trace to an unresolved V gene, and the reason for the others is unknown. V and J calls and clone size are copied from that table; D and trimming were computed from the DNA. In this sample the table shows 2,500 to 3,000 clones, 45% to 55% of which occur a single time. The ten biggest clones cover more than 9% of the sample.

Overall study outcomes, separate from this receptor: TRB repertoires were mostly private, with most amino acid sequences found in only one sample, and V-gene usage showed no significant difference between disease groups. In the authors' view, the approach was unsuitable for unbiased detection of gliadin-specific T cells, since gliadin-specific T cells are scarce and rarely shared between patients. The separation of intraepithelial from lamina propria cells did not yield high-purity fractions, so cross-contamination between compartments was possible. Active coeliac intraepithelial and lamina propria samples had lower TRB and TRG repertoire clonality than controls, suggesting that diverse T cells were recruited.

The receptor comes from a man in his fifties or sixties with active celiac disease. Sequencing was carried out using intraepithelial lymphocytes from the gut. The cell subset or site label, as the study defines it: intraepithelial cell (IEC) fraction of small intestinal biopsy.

At the DNA level, the sequence is TGCAGTGCCTTAGAGGGACAGAAATACAATGAGCAGTTCTTC. Translated, this is CSALEGQKYNEQFF. The rearrangement joined TRBV29-1 to TRBJ2-1; TRBD1 matches 7 bases in the middle. For CDR1 and CDR2, the germline V gene lists SQVTM and ANQGSEA. Reading from cysteine to phenylalanine, the CDR3 counts 14 amino acids. The read is trimmed to its CDR3 DNA, 42 bases read in frame from base 1.